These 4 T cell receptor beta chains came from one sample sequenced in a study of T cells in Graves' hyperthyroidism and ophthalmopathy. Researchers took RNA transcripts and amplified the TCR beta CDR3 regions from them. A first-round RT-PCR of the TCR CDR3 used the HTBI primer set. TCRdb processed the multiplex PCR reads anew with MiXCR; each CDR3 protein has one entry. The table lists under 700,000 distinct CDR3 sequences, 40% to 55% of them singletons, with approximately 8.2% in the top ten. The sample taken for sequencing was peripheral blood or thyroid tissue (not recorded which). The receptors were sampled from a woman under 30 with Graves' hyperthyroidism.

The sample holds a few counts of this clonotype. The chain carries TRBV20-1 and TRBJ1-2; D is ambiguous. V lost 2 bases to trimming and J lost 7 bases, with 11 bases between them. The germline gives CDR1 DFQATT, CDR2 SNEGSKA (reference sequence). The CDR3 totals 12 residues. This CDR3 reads CSARRGAGGYTF. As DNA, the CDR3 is TGCAGTGCTAGACGGGGAGCGGGTGGCTACACCTTC.

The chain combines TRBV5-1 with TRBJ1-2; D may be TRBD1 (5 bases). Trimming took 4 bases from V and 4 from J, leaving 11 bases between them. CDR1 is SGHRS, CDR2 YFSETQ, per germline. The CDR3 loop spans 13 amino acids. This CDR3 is CASSEGRTYGYTF. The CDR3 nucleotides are TGCGCCAGCAGCGAGGGACGGACCTATGGCTACACCTTC.

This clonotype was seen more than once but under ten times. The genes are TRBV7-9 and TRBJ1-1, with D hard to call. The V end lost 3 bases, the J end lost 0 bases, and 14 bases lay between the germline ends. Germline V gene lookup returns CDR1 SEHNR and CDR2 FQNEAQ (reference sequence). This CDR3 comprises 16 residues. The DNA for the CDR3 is TGTGCCAGCAGCTTGGGGTTGCGGGGATTGAACACTGAAGCTTTCTTT. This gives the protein CASSLGLRGLNTEAFF.

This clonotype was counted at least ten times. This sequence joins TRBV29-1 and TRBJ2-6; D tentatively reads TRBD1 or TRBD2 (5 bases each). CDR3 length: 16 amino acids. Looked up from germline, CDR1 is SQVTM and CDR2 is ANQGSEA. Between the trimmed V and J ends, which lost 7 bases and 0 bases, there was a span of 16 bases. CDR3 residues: CSEPGTESSGANVLTF. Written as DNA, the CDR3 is TGCAGCGAACCCGGGACGGAGAGCTCTGGGGCCAACGTCCTGACTTTC.